The present entry profiles one T cell receptor beta chain with its context. The record originates from a study of blood T cell repertoires in COVID-19. Study-wide context: Whether acute or convalescent, the COVID-19 samples came from the United States, Italy and Spain. PBMCs, B-cell-depleted T cells, or T cells were the source of the cDNA or gDNA that made up the material.

TCRdb's copy holds only in-frame clones and misses some; the assay was immunoSEQ multiplex PCR. This sample has about 290,000 clones, with around 90% found just once. V trimming: 4 bases; J trimming: 3 bases; junction bases outside the gene matches: 10. CDR3 length equals 16 residues. Germline V CDR1 and CDR2: SGDLS, YYNGEE. V usage is TRBV9 and J usage is TRBJ2-3, with 8 bases lining up with TRBD2. This clonotype was obtained from a woman in her forties who had recovered from COVID-19. The sample taken for sequencing was peripheral blood. The CDR3 nucleotides are TGTGCCAGCAGCATACTTCTAGCGGGTAAGACAGATACGCAGTATTTT. This encodes CASSILLAGKTDTQYF.